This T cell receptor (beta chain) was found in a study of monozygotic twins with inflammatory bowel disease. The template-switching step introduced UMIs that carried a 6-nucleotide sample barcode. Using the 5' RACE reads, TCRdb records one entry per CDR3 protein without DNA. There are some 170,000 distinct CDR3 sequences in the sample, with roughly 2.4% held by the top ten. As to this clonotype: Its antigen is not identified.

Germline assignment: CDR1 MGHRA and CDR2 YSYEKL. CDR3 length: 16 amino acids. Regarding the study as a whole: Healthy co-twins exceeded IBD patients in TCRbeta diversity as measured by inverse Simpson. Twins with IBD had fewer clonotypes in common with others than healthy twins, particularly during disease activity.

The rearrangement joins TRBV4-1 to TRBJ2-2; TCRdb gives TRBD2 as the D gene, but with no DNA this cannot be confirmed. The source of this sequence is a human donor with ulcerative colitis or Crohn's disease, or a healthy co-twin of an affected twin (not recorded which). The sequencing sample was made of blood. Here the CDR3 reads CASSQGLAENTGELFF.